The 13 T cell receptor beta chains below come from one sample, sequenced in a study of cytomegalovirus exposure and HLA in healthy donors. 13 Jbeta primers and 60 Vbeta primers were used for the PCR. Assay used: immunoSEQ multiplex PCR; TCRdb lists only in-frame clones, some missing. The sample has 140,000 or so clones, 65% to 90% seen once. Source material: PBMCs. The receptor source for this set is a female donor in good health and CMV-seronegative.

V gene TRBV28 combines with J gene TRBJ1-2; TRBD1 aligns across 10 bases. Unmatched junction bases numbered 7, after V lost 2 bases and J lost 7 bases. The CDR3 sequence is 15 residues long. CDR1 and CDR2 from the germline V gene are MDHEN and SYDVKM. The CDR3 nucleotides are TGTGCCAGCAGTTTAAGGGACAGGGGTTTGCGTGGCTACACCTTC. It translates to CASSLRDRGLRGYTF.

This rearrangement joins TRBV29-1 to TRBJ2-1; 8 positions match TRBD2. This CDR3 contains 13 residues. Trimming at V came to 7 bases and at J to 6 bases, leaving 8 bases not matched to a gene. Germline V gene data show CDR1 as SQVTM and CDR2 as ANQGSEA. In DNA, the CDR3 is TGCAGCGCCTTTCGGGAGGGGGGCAATGAGCAGTTCTTC. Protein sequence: CSAFREGGNEQFF.

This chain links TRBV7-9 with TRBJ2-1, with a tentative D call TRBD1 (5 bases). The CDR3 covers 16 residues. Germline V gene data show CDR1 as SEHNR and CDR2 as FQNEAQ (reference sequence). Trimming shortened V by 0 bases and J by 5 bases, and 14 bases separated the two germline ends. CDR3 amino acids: CASSLAGVGAHNEQFF. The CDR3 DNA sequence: TGTGCCAGCAGCTTAGCAGGGGTGGGTGCCCACAATGAGCAGTTCTTC.

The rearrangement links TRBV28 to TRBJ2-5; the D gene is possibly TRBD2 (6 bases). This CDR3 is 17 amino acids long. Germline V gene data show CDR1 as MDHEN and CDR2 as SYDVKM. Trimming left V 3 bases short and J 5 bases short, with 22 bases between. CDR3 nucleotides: TGTGCCAGCAGTTTCGATGGACAACGGGGGTGGAGTGAGACCCAGTACTTC. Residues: CASSFDGQRGWSETQYF.

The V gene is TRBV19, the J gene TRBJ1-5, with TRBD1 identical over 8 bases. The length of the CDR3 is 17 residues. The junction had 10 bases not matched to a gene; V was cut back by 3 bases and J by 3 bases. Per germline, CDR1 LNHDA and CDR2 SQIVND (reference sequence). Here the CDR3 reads CASSMMAGRGPNQPQHF. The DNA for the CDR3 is TGTGCCAGTAGTATGATGGCGGGCAGGGGGCCCAATCAGCCCCAGCATTTT.

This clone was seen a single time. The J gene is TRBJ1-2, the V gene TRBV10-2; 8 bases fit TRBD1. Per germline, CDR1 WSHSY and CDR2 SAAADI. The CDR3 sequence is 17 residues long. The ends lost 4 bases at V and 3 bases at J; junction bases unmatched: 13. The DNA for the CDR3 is TGCGCCAGCAGTGGTCAGGGGGCGACTGGCACCCACTATGGCTACACCTTC. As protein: CASSGQGATGTHYGYTF.

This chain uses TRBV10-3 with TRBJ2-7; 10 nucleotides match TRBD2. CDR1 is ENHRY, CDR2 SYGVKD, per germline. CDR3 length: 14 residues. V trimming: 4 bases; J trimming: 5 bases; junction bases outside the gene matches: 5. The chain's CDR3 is CAISAGTSVNEQYF. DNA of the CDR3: TGTGCCATCAGTGCCGGGACTAGCGTTAACGAGCAGTACTTC.

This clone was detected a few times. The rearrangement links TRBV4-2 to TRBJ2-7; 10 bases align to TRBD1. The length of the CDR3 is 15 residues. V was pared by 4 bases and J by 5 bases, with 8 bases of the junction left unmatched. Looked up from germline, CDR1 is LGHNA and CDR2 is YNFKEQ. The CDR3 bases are TGTGCCAGCAGCCCCAAAATGGGGACAGGGGACGAGCAGTACTTC. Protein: CASSPKMGTGDEQYF.

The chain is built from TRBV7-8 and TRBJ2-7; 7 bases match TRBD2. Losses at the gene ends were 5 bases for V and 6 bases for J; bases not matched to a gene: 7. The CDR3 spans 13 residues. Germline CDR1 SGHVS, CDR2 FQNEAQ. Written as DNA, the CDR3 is TGTGCCAGCAGCGCCGGGACTACCGTCGAGCAGTACTTC. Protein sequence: CASSAGTTVEQYF.

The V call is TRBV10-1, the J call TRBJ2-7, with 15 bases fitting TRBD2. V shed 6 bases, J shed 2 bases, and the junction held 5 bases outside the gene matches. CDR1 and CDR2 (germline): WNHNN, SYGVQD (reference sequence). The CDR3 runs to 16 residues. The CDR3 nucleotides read TGCGCCAGCAGAGCCCGGACTAGCGGGAGGGCCTACGAGCAGTACTTC. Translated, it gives CASRARTSGRAYEQYF.

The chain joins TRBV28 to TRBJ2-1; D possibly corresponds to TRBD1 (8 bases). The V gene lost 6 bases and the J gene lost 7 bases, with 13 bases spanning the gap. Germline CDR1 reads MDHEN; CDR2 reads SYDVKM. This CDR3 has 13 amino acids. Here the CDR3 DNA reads TGTGCCAGCAGGAAACAGGGGGGGAATGAGCAGTTCTTC. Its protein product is CASRKQGGNEQFF.

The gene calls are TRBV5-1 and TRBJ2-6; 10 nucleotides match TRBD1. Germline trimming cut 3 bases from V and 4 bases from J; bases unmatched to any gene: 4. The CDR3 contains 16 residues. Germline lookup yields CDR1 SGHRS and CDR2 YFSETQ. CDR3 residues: CASSSGQGSGANVLTF. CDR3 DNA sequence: TGCGCCAGCAGCTCGGGACAGGGGAGCGGGGCCAACGTCCTGACTTTC.

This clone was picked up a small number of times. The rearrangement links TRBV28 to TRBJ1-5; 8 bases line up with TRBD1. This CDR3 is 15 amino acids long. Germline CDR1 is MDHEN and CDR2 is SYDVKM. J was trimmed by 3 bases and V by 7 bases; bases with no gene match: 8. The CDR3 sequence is CASTWTGINNQPQHF. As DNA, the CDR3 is TGTGCCAGCACCTGGACAGGGATTAACAATCAGCCCCAGCATTTT. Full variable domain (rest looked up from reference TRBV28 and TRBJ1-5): DVKVTQSSRYLVKRTGEKVFLECVQDMDHENMFWYRQDPGLGLRLIYFSYDVKMKEKGDIPEGYSVSREKKERFSLILESASTNQTSMYLCASTWTGINNQPQHFGDGTRLSIL.